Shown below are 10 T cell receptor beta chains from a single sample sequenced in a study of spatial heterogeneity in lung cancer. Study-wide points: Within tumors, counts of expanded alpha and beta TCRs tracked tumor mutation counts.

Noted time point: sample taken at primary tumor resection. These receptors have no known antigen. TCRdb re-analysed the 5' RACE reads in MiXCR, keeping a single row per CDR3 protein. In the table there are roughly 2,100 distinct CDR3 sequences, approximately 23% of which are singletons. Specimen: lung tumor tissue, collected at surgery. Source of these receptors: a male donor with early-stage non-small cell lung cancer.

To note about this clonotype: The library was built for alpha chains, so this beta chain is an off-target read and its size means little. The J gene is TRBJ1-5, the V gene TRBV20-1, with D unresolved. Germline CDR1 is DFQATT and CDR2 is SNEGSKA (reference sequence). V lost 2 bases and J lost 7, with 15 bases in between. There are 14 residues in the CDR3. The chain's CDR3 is CSARPGGEEQPQHF. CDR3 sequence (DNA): TGCAGTGCTAGACCTGGCGGCGAAGAGCAGCCCCAGCATTTT.

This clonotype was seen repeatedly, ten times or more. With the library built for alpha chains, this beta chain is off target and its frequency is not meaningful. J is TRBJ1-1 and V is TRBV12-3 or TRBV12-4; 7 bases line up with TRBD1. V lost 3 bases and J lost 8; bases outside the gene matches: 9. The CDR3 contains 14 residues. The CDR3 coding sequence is TGTGCCAGCAGTTTGATCCCGGACAGGCTAGAAGCTTTCTTT. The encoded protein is CASSLIPDRLEAFF.

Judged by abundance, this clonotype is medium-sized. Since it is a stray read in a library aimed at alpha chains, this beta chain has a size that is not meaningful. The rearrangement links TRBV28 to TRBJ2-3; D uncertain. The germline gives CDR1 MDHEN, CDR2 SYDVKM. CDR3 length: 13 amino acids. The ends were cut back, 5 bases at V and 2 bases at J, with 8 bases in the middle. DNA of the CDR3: TGTGCCAGCAGTACCAGACCCACAGATACGCAGTATTTT. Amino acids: CASSTRPTDTQYF.

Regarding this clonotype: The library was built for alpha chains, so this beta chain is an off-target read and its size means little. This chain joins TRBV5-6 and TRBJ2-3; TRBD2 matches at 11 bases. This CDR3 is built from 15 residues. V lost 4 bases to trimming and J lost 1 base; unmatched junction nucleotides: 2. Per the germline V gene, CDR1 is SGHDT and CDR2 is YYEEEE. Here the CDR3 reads CASSVGLAGTDTQYF. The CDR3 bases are TGTGCCAGCAGCGTGGGACTAGCGGGCACAGATACGCAGTATTTT.

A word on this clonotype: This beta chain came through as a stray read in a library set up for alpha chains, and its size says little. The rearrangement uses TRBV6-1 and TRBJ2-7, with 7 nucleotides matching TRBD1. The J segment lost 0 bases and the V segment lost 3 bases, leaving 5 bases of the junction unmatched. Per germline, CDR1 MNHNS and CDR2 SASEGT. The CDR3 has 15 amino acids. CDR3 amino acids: CASSDRDRLSYEQYF. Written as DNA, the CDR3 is TGTGCCAGCAGTGATAGGGACAGACTCTCCTACGAGCAGTACTTC.

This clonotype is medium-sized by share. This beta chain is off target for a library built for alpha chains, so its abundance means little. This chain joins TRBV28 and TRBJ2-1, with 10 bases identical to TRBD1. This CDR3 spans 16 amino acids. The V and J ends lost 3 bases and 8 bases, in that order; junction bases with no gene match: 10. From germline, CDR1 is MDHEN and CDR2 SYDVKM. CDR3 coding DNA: TGTGCCAGCAGTTTTCCCCGGGACAGGGGAATGGATGAGCAGTTCTTC. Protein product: CASSFPRDRGMDEQFF.

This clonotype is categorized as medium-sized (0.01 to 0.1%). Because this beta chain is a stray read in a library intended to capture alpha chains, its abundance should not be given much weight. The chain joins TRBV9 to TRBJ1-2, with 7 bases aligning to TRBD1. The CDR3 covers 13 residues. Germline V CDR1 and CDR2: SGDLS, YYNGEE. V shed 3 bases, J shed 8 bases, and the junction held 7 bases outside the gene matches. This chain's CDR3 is CASSADRVGGYTF. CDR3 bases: TGTGCCAGCAGCGCAGACAGGGTTGGAGGCTACACCTTC.

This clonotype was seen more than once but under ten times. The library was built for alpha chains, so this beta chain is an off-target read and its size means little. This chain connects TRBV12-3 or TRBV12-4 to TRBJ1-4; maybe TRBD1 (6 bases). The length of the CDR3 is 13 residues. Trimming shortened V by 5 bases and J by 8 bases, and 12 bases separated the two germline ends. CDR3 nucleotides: TGTGCCAGCAGTAGGAACAGGGACGAAAAACTGTTTTTT. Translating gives CASSRNRDEKLFF.

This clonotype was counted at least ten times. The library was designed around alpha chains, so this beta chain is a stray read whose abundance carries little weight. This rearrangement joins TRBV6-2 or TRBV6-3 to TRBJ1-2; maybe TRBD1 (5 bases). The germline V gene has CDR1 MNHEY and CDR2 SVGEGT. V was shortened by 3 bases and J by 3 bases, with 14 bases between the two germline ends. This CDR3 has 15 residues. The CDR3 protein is CASSYRDPSYYGYTF. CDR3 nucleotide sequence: TGTGCCAGCAGTTATCGGGACCCATCTTACTATGGCTACACCTTC.

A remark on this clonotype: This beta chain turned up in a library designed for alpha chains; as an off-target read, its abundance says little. The CDR3 is CASSFSGFDEQFF. In DNA form, the CDR3 reads TGTGCCAGCAGTTTCAGCGGGTTTGATGAGCAGTTCTTC. This chain joins TRBV12-3 or TRBV12-4 and TRBJ2-1; maybe TRBD2 (6 bases). The CDR3 covers 13 residues. Trimming pared 3 bases from V and 8 bases from J, leaving 11 bases between.